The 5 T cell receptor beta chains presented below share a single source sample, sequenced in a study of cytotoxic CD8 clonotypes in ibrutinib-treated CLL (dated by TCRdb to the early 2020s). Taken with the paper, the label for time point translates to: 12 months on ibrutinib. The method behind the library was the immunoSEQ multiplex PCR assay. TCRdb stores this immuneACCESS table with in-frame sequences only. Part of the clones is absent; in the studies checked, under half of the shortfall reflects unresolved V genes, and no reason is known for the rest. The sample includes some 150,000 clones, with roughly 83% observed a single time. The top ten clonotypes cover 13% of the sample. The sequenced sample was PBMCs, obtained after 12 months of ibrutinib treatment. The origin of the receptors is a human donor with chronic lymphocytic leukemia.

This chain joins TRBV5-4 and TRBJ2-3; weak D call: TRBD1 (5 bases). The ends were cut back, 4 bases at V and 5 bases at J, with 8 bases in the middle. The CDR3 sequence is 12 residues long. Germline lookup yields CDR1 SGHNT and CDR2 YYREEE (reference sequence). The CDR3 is CASSVTGDTQYF. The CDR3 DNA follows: TGTGCCAGCAGCGTAACAGGAGATACGCAGTATTTT.

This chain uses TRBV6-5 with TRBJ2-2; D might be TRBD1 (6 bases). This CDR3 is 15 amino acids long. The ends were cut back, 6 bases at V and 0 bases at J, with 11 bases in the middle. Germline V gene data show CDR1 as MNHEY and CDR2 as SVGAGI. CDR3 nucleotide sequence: TGTGCCAGCAGGAGGAACAGGGCGAACACCGGGGAGCTGTTTTTT. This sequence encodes CASRRNRANTGELFF.

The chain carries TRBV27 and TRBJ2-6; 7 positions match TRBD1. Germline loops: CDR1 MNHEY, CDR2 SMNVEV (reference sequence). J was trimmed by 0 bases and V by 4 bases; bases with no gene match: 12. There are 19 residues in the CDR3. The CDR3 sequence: CASSSLRGILTSGANVLTF. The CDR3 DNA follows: TGTGCCAGCAGTTCCCTCAGGGGGATCTTAACCTCTGGGGCCAACGTCCTGACTTTC. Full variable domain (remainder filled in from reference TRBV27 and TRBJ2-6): EAQVTQNPRYLITVTGKKLTVTCSQNMNHEYMSWYRQDPGLGLRQIYYSMNVEVTDKGDVPEGYKVSRKEKRNFPLILESPSPNQTSLYFCASSSLRGILTSGANVLTFGAGSRLTVL.

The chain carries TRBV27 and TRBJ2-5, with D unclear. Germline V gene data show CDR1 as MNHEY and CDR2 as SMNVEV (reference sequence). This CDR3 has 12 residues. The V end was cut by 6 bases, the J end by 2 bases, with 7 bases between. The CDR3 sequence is CASRSLQETQYF. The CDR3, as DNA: TGTGCCAGCAGGTCCCTACAAGAGACCCAGTACTTC.

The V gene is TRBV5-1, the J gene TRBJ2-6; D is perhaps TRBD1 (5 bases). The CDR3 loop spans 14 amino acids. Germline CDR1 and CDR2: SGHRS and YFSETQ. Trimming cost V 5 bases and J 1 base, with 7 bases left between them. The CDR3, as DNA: TGCGCCAGCAGACCAGGGTCTGGGGCCAACGTCCTGACTTTC. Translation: CASRPGSGANVLTF.